This entry is about one TCR beta chain. This clone showed up just once. Its antigen is unknown. No base quality values were provided; no much bigger clone lies one nucleotide off. The CDR3 has 13 amino acids, counting the end cysteine and phenylalanine. Only the CDR3 part of the read is kept: 39 bases, read in frame from the first base. Trimming costs V 3 bases and J 6 bases, and their ends lie 15 bases apart. CDR1 and CDR2 are read off the germline V gene (reference sequence) as DFQATT and SNEGSKA. This sample is part of a study of control samples from healthy donors and cancer patients (TCRdb year 2020). The library was made by the immunoSEQ multiplex PCR assay. TCRdb's version of the immuneACCESS table is confined to in-frame rearrangements and falls short of the full clone set. An unresolved V gene accounts for under half of the shortfall where checked; the remainder is of unknown origin. For this sample the table gives about 92,000 clones, of which around 80% were detected only once. Around 10% of the sample belongs to the ten largest clones.

Sequencing was performed on blood. Here the chain combines TRBV20-1 and TRBJ2-7; confidence is insufficient to name the D gene. This receptor was obtained from a woman aged 60-75 years in good health. In nucleotides, the sequence is TGCAGTGCTAGTACCCCCCTTCTCGGCGAGCAGTACTTC. Protein translation: CSASTPLLGEQYF.